The 5 T cell receptor beta chains presented below share a single source sample, sequenced in a study of Graves' ophthalmopathy and Graves' hyperthyroidism. Amplification of the TCR beta CDR3 regions used RNA transcripts (as template). HTBI-primed first-round RT-PCR preceded second-round multiplex PCR. TCRdb reanalysed the multiplex PCR reads using MiXCR and keeps one entry per CDR3 protein. This table has more than 300,000 distinct CDR3 sequences, 17% appearing once. The specimen was peripheral blood. All receptors derive from an adult woman with stable Graves' hyperthyroidism.

The table lists this clonotype with a few counts. One end of the junction does not line up with germline, which may come from a read error. The V and J genes are TRBV6-2 or TRBV6-3 and TRBJ2-6; no clear D. CDR1 is MNHEY and CDR2 is SVGEGT in the germline V gene. This CDR3 spans 17 amino acids. CDR3 nucleotide sequence: TGTGCCGGCAGTTACCCGATTACAAGCTCTGGGGCCAACGTCCTGACTTTC. Its protein product is CAGSYPITSSGANVLTF.

V usage is TRBV30 and J usage is TRBJ1-5; unclear D gene. V gave up 2 bases and J gave up 4 bases, with 9 bases separating them. This CDR3 region has 13 residues. From germline, CDR1 is GTSNPN and CDR2 SVGIG (reference sequence). As DNA, the CDR3 is TGTGCCTGGAGTTGGGCACTTAATCAGCCCCAGCATTTT. Translating it yields CAWSWALNQPQHF.

This clonotype came up many times. The CDR3 is CASSGPVIELPYEQYF. CDR3 nucleotides: TGTGCCAGCAGCGGACCGGTTATCGAGTTACCCTACGAGCAGTACTTC. The chain recombines TRBV2 with TRBJ2-7; no clear D gene. V lost 6 bases to trimming and J lost 2 bases, with 20 bases between them. The CDR3 is made up of 16 amino acids. Germline CDR1 reads SNHLY; CDR2 reads FYNNEI.

This clonotype was counted at least ten times. The rearrangement joins TRBV7-9 to TRBJ2-7; 11 bases are shared with TRBD2. The CDR3 length is 14 residues. Germline trimming cut 3 bases from V and 3 bases from J; bases unmatched to any gene: 1. The germline gives CDR1 SEHNR, CDR2 FQNEAQ (reference sequence). The CDR3 loop is CASSLGLADYEQYF. CDR3 sequence (DNA): TGTGCCAGCAGCTTGGGACTAGCGGACTACGAGCAGTACTTC.

The table lists this clonotype with many counts. This chain connects TRBV2 to TRBJ1-5; D may be TRBD1 (6 bases). CDR3 length: 14 amino acids. Trimming removed 3 bases from V and 6 bases from J, with 12 bases in between. CDR1 and CDR2 from the germline V gene are SNHLY and FYNNEI. CDR3 DNA: TGTGCCAGCAGTGAGGCGGGGGGCGGTCAGCCCCAGCATTTT. Amino acids: CASSEAGGGQPQHF.